These 15 T cell receptor beta chains share one sample of origin, sequenced in a study of blood T cell repertoires in COVID-19. Data came from immunoSEQ multiplex PCR; TCRdb stores just in-frame clones and leaves some out. The repertoire holds over 40,000 clones, with over 75% as singletons. The sequenced sample consisted of peripheral blood. The receptors here all came from a man aged 70-80 years with acute or convalescent COVID-19.

This clone has only one observation. This chain joins TRBV30 and TRBJ2-7, with D uncertain. Germline lookup yields CDR1 GTSNPN and CDR2 SVGIG (reference sequence). The CDR3 totals 13 residues. V lost 6 bases and J lost 0, with 12 bases in between. The CDR3 loop is CACNGISSYEQYF. The CDR3 DNA follows: TGTGCCTGTAACGGTATAAGCTCCTACGAGCAGTACTTC.

CDR3 loop: CASSLSHRAYRYSPLHF. CDR3 in DNA: TGTGCCAGCAGCTTATCACACAGGGCTTACCGTTATTCACCCCTCCACTTT. The V call is TRBV7-2, the J call TRBJ1-6; a weak D match, TRBD1 (6 bases). V was pared by 2 bases and J by 8 bases, with 19 bases between. The CDR3 has 17 amino acids. CDR1 and CDR2 (germline): SGHTA, FQGNSA.

The chain employs TRBV7-2 and TRBJ2-7; the D gene is possibly TRBD1 (8 bases). Germline V CDR1 and CDR2: SGHTA, FQGNSA. The ends were cut back, 6 bases at V and 3 bases at J, with 18 bases in the middle. The CDR3 is 15 amino acids. The chain's CDR3 is CASRTLTGGGYEQYF. CDR3 coding DNA: TGTGCCAGCAGAACTCTAACAGGGGGGGGCTACGAGCAGTACTTC.

The rearrangement links TRBV14 to TRBJ2-5, with 7 nucleotides matching TRBD1. The CDR3 loop spans 16 amino acids. Germline CDR1 SGHDN, CDR2 FVKESK. V gave up 2 bases and J gave up 4 bases; unmatched junction bases: 10. The CDR3 DNA sequence: TGTGCCAGCAGCCAAACCCAGCCGGGACAGCCAGAGACCCAGTACTTC. Its translation is CASSQTQPGQPETQYF.

The chain is built from TRBV7-2 and TRBJ1-1; 7 nucleotides line up with TRBD1. With 5 bases clipped from V and 2 bases from J, the junction kept 11 bases outside the gene matches. This CDR3 is 16 amino acids long. Germline V gene lookup returns CDR1 SGHTA and CDR2 FQGNSA. CDR3 coding DNA: TGTGCCAGCAGCAGACAGGGCCCGCCATTAAACACTGAAGCTTTCTTT. Translated: CASSRQGPPLNTEAFF.

About this clone itself: One end of the junction varies from germline; a read error may be responsible. V is TRBV12-3 or TRBV12-4 and J is TRBJ2-1; TRBD2 agrees at 8 bases. CDR3 length equals 13 residues. The CDR3 loop is CASSLSPGLVPVF. The CDR3 DNA follows: TGTGCCAGCAGTTTATCCCCGGGACTAGTGCCCGTCTTC.

The chain is built from TRBV6-5 and TRBJ2-3, with 11 positions matching TRBD2. Germline loops: CDR1 MNHEY, CDR2 SVGAGI. V gave up 10 bases and J gave up 3 bases; unmatched junction bases: 6. This CDR3 has 14 amino acids. The CDR3 DNA sequence: TGTGCCACTGGGACTAGCGGACCTACAGATACGCAGTATTTT. This sequence encodes CATGTSGPTDTQYF.

On this clone itself: The junction does not match germline at one end; this may be a read error. The chain links TRBV7-7 to TRBJ2-5; 13 positions match TRBD2. The germline V gene has CDR1 SSHAT and CDR2 FNYEAQ (reference sequence). The CDR3 spans 17 residues. The CDR3 reads CASSLGGLAGVKETQYF. DNA of the CDR3: TGTGCTAGCAGCTTAGGTGGACTAGCGGGGGTTAAAGAGACCCAGTACTTC.

The chain uses TRBV18 and TRBJ2-7, with 12 bases lining up with TRBD2. The CDR3 is 17 amino acids. J lost 5 bases, V lost 0 bases, and 8 bases had no gene match. Germline assignment: CDR1 KGHSH and CDR2 LQKENI. The CDR3 DNA reads TGTGCCAGCTCACCACCAGCTCTAGCGGGGGGGCTTGACGAGCAGTACTTC. Amino acid sequence: CASSPPALAGGLDEQYF.

The J gene is TRBJ1-2, the V gene TRBV6-5; D unresolved. Germline lookup yields CDR1 MNHEY and CDR2 SVGAGI. This CDR3 has 14 amino acids. With 7 bases removed from V and 2 bases from J, the gap between germline ends came to 14 bases. This CDR3 reads CASKLGRRNYGYTF. CDR3 sequence (DNA): TGTGCCAGCAAGTTAGGGAGGCGGAACTATGGCTACACCTTC.

CDR3 residues: CASSRRTLGRSGAGETQYF. The CDR3, as DNA: TGTGCCAGCAGCCGGAGAACTTTGGGCAGGAGCGGGGCAGGGGAGACCCAGTACTTC. V gene TRBV3-1 (or the pseudogene TRBV3-2) combines with J gene TRBJ2-5, with 7 bases lining up with TRBD2. Germline V CDR1 and CDR2: LGHDT, YNNKEL (reference sequence). V lost 4 bases and J lost 5; bases outside the gene matches: 22. The CDR3 is 19 amino acids.

The V call is TRBV7-9, the J call TRBJ2-1; D is undetermined. V was pared by 2 bases and J by 0 bases, with 11 bases between. CDR3 length: 16 amino acids. CDR1 SEHNR and CDR2 FQNEAQ come from the germline V gene (reference sequence). In DNA form, the CDR3 reads TGTGCCAGCAGCTTAAGGAGTCGGCCCTCCTACAATGAGCAGTTCTTC. It translates to CASSLRSRPSYNEQFF.

V usage is TRBV7-9 and J usage is TRBJ1-1, with 9 bases matching TRBD1. With 5 bases clipped from V and 1 base from J, the junction kept 5 bases outside the gene matches. CDR1 and CDR2 (germline): SEHNR, FQNEAQ (reference sequence). The CDR3 covers 15 residues. The CDR3 here is CASSGAQGANTEAFF. Here the CDR3 DNA reads TGTGCCAGCAGCGGGGCACAGGGGGCGAACACTGAAGCTTTCTTT.

The rearrangement links TRBV7-3 to TRBJ1-5; 8 nucleotides align to TRBD1. Germline-derived CDR1 and CDR2 are SGHTA and FQGTGA. Trimming took 4 bases from V and 0 from J; bases not matched to a gene: 14. The CDR3 runs 19 residues. The CDR3 sequence is CASSSPNRTGLYSNQPQHF. In DNA form, the CDR3 reads TGTGCCAGCAGCTCCCCTAACAGGACAGGGTTATATAGCAATCAGCCCCAGCATTTT.

This clone was detected only once. The chain has TRBV4-2 and TRBJ2-3, with 9 bases matching TRBD2. The germline CDR1 and CDR2 sequences are LGHNA and YNFKEQ. The CDR3 has 17 amino acids. V shed 4 bases, J shed 2 bases, and the junction held 10 bases outside the gene matches. The CDR3 DNA reads as TGTGCCAGCAGCCGGGGAAGAGCGGGGGGCGACACAGATACGCAGTATTTT. It specifies CASSRGRAGGDTDTQYF.